Each of the 28 T cell receptor beta chains below was sequenced from the same sample in a study of blood T cells in healthy people across ages. Through a sample-barcoded 5' primer and a J-beta primer mix, a second PCR was run for about 6 to 11 cycles. One entry per CDR3 protein, called by TCRdb with MiXCR from the 5' RACE reads. The sample contains 650,000 to 800,000 distinct CDR3 sequences, more than 40% of which appear only once. The sequenced sample was blood. All receptors come from a man aged 60 to 69 in good health.

This chain links TRBV7-2 with TRBJ2-7; maybe TRBD1 (7 bases). CDR1 is SGHTA and CDR2 is FQGNSA in the germline V gene. With 8 bases removed from V and 0 bases from J, the gap between germline ends came to 11 bases. The CDR3 spans 13 residues. DNA for the CDR3: TGTGCCAGCGGAGGGACAGACTCCTACGAGCAGTACTTC. Translation: CASGGTDSYEQYF.

V is TRBV24-1 and J is TRBJ2-1; TRBD1 aligns across 9 bases. From germline, CDR1 is KGHDR and CDR2 SFDVKD. There are 15 residues in the CDR3. V shed 8 bases and J 3 bases; nucleotides not matched to a gene: 7. The CDR3 is CATMTDRGNYNEQFF. For the CDR3, the DNA is TGTGCCACCATGACGGACAGGGGTAACTACAATGAGCAGTTCTTC.

This chain joins TRBV5-1 and TRBJ2-1; D gene uncertain. CDR1 is SGHRS, CDR2 YFSETQ, per germline. This CDR3 is built from 14 residues. Trimming took off 4 bases at V and 1 base at J, with 9 bases between the two ends. CDR3 in DNA: TGCGCCAGCAGCCCATCGCTGTCCTACAATGAGCAGTTCTTC. This translates into CASSPSLSYNEQFF.

The chain carries TRBV10-3 and TRBJ1-2, with 7 bases aligning to TRBD1. The V segment lost 3 bases and the J segment 4 bases; nucleotides outside the gene matches: 8. The germline CDR1 and CDR2 sequences are ENHRY and SYGVKD. The CDR3 is made up of 15 amino acids. As DNA, the CDR3 is TGTGCCATCAGTGAAGTTACCGGGACAGCCTATGGCTACACCTTC. It translates to CAISEVTGTAYGYTF.

This sequence joins TRBV18 and TRBJ1-1; D is uncertain. Germline-derived CDR1 and CDR2 are KGHSH and LQKENI. This CDR3 is built from 15 residues. The V end was cut by 1 base, the J end by 4 bases, with 13 bases between. CDR3 bases: TGTGCCAGCTCACCACAGGCAGATCTGGGCACTGAAGCTTTCTTT. Protein product: CASSPQADLGTEAFF.

The chain has TRBV6-5 and TRBJ2-5, with no clear D. The CDR3 has 16 amino acids. Germline V lookup: CDR1 MNHEY, CDR2 SVGAGI. V dropped 4 bases and J dropped 1 base, with 16 bases sitting between them. As DNA, the CDR3 is TGTGCCAGCAGTTCGCGAATGGGCCGTTCCCAAGAGACCCAGTACTTC. This sequence encodes CASSSRMGRSQETQYF.

This clonotype was picked up a small number of times. V gene TRBV7-8 combines with J gene TRBJ2-7; D remains unclear. Germline lookup yields CDR1 SGHVS and CDR2 FQNEAQ. Between the trimmed V and J ends, which lost 6 bases and 7 bases, there was a span of 16 bases. The CDR3 extends over 13 amino acids. The CDR3 protein is CASSTGQALEQYF. The CDR3 region has the DNA TGTGCCAGCAGTACCGGCCAAGCACTGGAGCAGTACTTC.

V gene TRBV7-9 combines with J gene TRBJ1-1; 7 bases fit TRBD1. In germline, CDR1 is SEHNR, CDR2 FQNEAQ (reference sequence). The trim removed 3 bases at V and 0 bases at J, leaving 10 bases unmatched. The CDR3 runs 17 residues. The CDR3 loop is CASSLRDSFLMNTEAFF. The CDR3 DNA follows: TGTGCCAGCAGCTTGAGGGACAGCTTTCTCATGAACACTGAAGCTTTCTTT.

The chain carries TRBV7-9 and TRBJ2-7, with 9 bases lining up with TRBD1. Unmatched junction bases numbered 7, after V lost 2 bases and J lost 5 bases. This CDR3 has 15 amino acids. Germline CDR1 SEHNR, CDR2 FQNEAQ (reference sequence). The CDR3 region is CASSLRGQGFDEQYF. In DNA, the CDR3 is TGTGCCAGCAGCTTAAGGGGACAGGGTTTCGACGAGCAGTACTTC.

This clonotype was observed a few times. V and J are TRBV27 and TRBJ2-5; 16 positions match TRBD2. J was trimmed by 5 bases and V by 5 bases; bases with no gene match: 5. Germline V gives CDR1 MNHEY, CDR2 SMNVEV (reference sequence). The CDR3 is 16 residues long. The CDR3 spells CASSRGTSGGAETQYF. As DNA, the CDR3 is TGTGCCAGCAGTAGAGGGACTAGCGGGGGGGCGGAGACCCAGTACTTC.

V gene TRBV11-3 combines with J gene TRBJ2-1, with 10 nucleotides matching TRBD2. J lost 7 bases, V lost 1 base, and 10 bases had no gene match. CDR1 is SGHNT, CDR2 YENEEA, per germline. The CDR3 spans 17 residues. In DNA form, the CDR3 reads TGTGCCAGCAGCTTAGGCCCCAGCGGGGGGGCCGGGAATGAGCAGTTCTTC. It is translated as CASSLGPSGGAGNEQFF. Variable domain in full (rest from reference TRBV11-3 and TRBJ2-1): EAGVVQSPRYKIIEKKQPVAFWCNPISGHNTLYWYLQNLGQGPELLIRYENEEAVDDSQLPKDRFSAERLKGVDSTLKIQPAELGDSAVYLCASSLGPSGGAGNEQFFGPGTRLTVL.

This chain joins TRBV24-1 and TRBJ2-5; D gene ambiguous. The CDR3 runs 13 residues. Germline V gene data show CDR1 as KGHDR and CDR2 as SFDVKD. Trimming took 2 bases from V and 2 from J, leaving 5 bases between them. The CDR3 sequence: CATSDSHQETQYF. The CDR3 bases are TGTGCCACCAGTGATTCTCATCAAGAGACCCAGTACTTC.

This chain connects TRBV4-3 to TRBJ2-3; 7 nucleotides align to TRBD1. CDR1 is LGHNA and CDR2 is YSLEER in the germline V gene. With 3 bases clipped from V and 4 bases from J, the junction kept 10 bases outside the gene matches. CDR3 length: 16 amino acids. The CDR3 DNA sequence: TGCGCCAGCAGCCAGAAGACAGGGCAGACGGCAGATACGCAGTATTTT. Its protein is CASSQKTGQTADTQYF.

This clonotype was observed a few times. The CDR3 here is CASSHGDEQYF. CDR3 in DNA: TGCGCCAGCAGCCATGGGGACGAGCAGTACTTC. The J gene is TRBJ2-7, the V gene TRBV5-1; D uncertain. Germline CDR1 SGHRS, CDR2 YFSETQ. The CDR3 consists of 11 residues. Trimming took off 4 bases at V and 5 bases at J, with 7 bases between the two ends.

CDR3 in DNA: TGTGCCAGCAGTTTAGGCCAGGGTGAATGGAACGAGCAGTACTTC. Its translation: CASSLGQGEWNEQYF. This chain links TRBV12-3 or TRBV12-4 with TRBJ2-7, with D perhaps TRBD1 (5 bases). This CDR3 contains 15 residues. Trimming left V 1 base short and J 5 bases short, with 15 bases between.

This clonotype was detected only a few times. V usage is TRBV15 and J usage is TRBJ2-7, with D tentatively TRBD1 or TRBD2 (5 bases each). This CDR3 spans 13 amino acids. Deletions cut 0 bases from V and 5 bases from J, with 8 bases between. CDR1 and CDR2 (germline): LNHNV, YYDKDF (reference sequence). The CDR3 reads CATSREVGDEQYF. The DNA of the CDR3 is TGTGCCACCAGCAGAGAAGTGGGGGACGAGCAGTACTTC.

In the case of this clonotype: This may come from a read error, since a much larger clone is one base off. The chain is built from TRBV7-2 and TRBJ1-6; D is ambiguous. Trimming stripped 4 bases from V and 7 bases from J, with 8 bases between. Germline assignment: CDR1 SGHTA and CDR2 FQGNSA. The CDR3 length is 13 residues. The CDR3 loop reads CASSSSGNSPLHF. The CDR3 coding sequence is TGTGCCAGCAGCTCCTCCGGGAATTCACCCCTCCACTTT.

The table lists this clonotype with a few counts. The chain carries TRBV7-2 and TRBJ2-1, with TRBD1 matching 8 bases. V shed 5 bases and J 10 bases; nucleotides not matched to a gene: 25. CDR3 size: 19 residues. Germline V CDR1 and CDR2: SGHTA, FQGNSA. CDR3 DNA: TGTGCCAGCAGCAGAGGCTCCGACAGGGGAAAGTCCTACCCTGAAGAGCAGTTCTTC. Its translation is CASSRGSDRGKSYPEEQFF.

V is TRBV25-1 and J is TRBJ2-1; possible D gene TRBD1, 7 bases. Germline lookup yields CDR1 MGHDK and CDR2 SYGVNS. This CDR3 region has 17 residues. V was clipped by 1 base and J by 1 base, with 14 bases between them. The CDR3 nucleotides read TGTGCCAGCAGTGAATTGACTAGGGACAGATCCTACAATGAGCAGTTCTTC. This translates into CASSELTRDRSYNEQFF.

V usage is TRBV7-9 and J usage is TRBJ2-1, with D perhaps given as TRBD1 or TRBD2 (5 bases each). The CDR3 runs to 16 residues. Germline V gene sequence: CDR1 SEHNR, CDR2 FQNEAQ (reference sequence). V dropped 5 bases and J dropped 0 bases, with 14 bases sitting between them. For the CDR3, the DNA is TGTGCCAGCAGCCGTCTAGTGGGGGACTCCTACAATGAGCAGTTCTTC. It encodes CASSRLVGDSYNEQFF. Full variable domain (rest looked up from reference TRBV7-9 and TRBJ2-1): DTGVSQNPRHKITKRGQNVTFRCDPISEHNRLYWYRQTLGQGPEFLTYFQNEAQLEKSRLLSDRFSAERPKGSFSTLEIQRTEQGDSAMYLCASSRLVGDSYNEQFFGPGTRLTVL.

The V call is TRBV20-1, the J call TRBJ2-1, with 7 bases identical to TRBD2. Per germline, CDR1 DFQATT and CDR2 SNEGSKA (reference sequence). With 7 bases clipped from V and 4 bases from J, the junction kept 1 base outside the gene matches. The length of the CDR3 is 11 residues. CDR3 in DNA: TGCAGTGGACTAGCTTACAATGAGCAGTTCTTC. Amino acids: CSGLAYNEQFF.

The V gene is TRBV18, the J gene TRBJ1-1; 7 bases agree with TRBD1. The ends lost 5 bases at V and 11 bases at J; junction bases unmatched: 11. CDR3 length: 13 residues. The germline CDR1 and CDR2 sequences are KGHSH and LQKENI. This CDR3 is CASSMGQKEEAFF. CDR3 sequence (DNA): TGTGCCAGCTCAATGGGACAGAAGGAGGAGGCTTTCTTT.

This chain connects TRBV6-5 to TRBJ1-5; D is unresolved. The CDR3 is 13 residues long. Germline lookup yields CDR1 MNHEY and CDR2 SVGAGI. V gave up 2 bases and J gave up 7 bases, with 9 bases separating them. For the CDR3, the DNA is TGTGCCAGCAGTTACGCGGGCGGACAGCCCCAGCATTTT. Translated, it gives CASSYAGGQPQHF.

The chain joins TRBV20-1 to TRBJ2-1; 8 positions agree with TRBD1. CDR1 is DFQATT, CDR2 SNEGSKA, per germline (reference sequence). The CDR3 loop spans 17 amino acids. After removal of 6 bases from V and 4 bases from J, the junction contained 17 bases not matched to a gene. The CDR3 DNA reads TGCAGTGCACCTGGACAGGGTAGTGGTGGGACATACAATGAGCAGTTCTTC. Amino acid sequence: CSAPGQGSGGTYNEQFF.

The chain is built from TRBV20-1 and TRBJ2-3, with 8 bases aligning to TRBD2. Unmatched junction bases numbered 7, after V lost 2 bases and J lost 3 bases. The CDR3 is made up of 15 amino acids. Looked up from germline, CDR1 is DFQATT and CDR2 is SNEGSKA (reference sequence). The CDR3 reads CSARSGSGATDTQYF. In DNA, the CDR3 is TGCAGTGCTAGAAGTGGTAGCGGGGCGACAGATACGCAGTATTTT.

The chain recombines TRBV20-1 with TRBJ1-1, with a weak D call TRBD1 (6 bases). V lost 6 bases and J 4 bases, leaving 15 bases between the germline ends. Germline V gene sequence: CDR1 DFQATT, CDR2 SNEGSKA (reference sequence). The CDR3 consists of 13 residues. CDR3 region: CSAPNRVGTEAFF. CDR3 bases: TGCAGTGCCCCGAACAGGGTTGGCACTGAAGCTTTCTTT.

J is TRBJ1-2 and V is TRBV20-1; the D is unclear. V lost 6 bases, J lost 2 bases, and 16 bases lay in between. The CDR3 runs to 14 residues. Germline CDR1 reads DFQATT; CDR2 reads SNEGSKA (reference sequence). The CDR3, as DNA: TGCAGTGCGGCGTTCCCGGGGATCAACTATGGCTACACCTTC. Translated, it gives CSAAFPGINYGYTF.

To note about this clonotype: Just one base apart from a much larger clone, this may be a read error. The chain uses TRBV29-1 and TRBJ1-2; no reliable D call. Germline CDR1 SQVTM, CDR2 ANQGSEA. V lost 7 bases to trimming and J lost 7 bases, with 13 bases between them. This CDR3 has 11 amino acids. As DNA, the CDR3 is TGCAGCGGTGGATCCATCTCTGGCTACACCTTC. It translates to CSGGSISGYTF.